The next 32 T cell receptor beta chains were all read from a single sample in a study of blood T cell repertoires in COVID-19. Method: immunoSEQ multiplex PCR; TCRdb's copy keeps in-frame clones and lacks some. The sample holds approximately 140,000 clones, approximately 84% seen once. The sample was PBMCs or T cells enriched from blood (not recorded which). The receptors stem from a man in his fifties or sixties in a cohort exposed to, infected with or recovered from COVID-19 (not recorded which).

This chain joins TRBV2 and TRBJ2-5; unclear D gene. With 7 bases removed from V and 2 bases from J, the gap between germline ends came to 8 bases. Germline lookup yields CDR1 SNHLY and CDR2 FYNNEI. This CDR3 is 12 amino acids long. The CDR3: CASIESQETQYF. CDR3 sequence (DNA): TGTGCCAGCATAGAGTCTCAAGAGACCCAGTACTTC. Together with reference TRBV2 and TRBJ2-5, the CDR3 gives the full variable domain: EPEVTQTPSHQVTQMGQEVILRCVPISNHLYFYWYRQILGQKVEFLVSFYNNEISEKSEIFDDQFSVERPDGSNFTLKIRSTKLEDSAMYFCASIESQETQYFGPGTRLLVL.

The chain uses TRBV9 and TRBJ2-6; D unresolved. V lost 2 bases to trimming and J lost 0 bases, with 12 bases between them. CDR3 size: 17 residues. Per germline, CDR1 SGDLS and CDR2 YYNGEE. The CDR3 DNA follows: TGTGCCAGCAGCGTGAGGAGTGTGTACTCTGGGGCCAACGTCCTGACTTTC. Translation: CASSVRSVYSGANVLTF.

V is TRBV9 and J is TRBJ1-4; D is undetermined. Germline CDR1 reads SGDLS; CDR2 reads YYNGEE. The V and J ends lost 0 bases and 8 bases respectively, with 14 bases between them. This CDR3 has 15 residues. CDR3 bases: TGTGCCAGCAGCGTAGTCGGCGGGCCGGGGGAAAAACTGTTTTTT. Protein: CASSVVGGPGEKLFF.

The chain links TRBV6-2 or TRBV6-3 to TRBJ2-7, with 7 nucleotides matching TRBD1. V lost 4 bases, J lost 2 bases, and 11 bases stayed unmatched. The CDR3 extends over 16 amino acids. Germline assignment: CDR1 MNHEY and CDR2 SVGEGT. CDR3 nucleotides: TGTGCCAGCAGTTCACCGGACAGGCACGCTACCTACGAGCAGTACTTC. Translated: CASSSPDRHATYEQYF.

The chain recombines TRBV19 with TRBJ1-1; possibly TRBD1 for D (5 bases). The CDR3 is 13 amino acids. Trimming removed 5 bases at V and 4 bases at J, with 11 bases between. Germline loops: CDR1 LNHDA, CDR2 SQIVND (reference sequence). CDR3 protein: CASSGEGTTEAFF. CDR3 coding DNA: TGTGCCAGTAGTGGGGAGGGGACCACTGAAGCTTTCTTT.

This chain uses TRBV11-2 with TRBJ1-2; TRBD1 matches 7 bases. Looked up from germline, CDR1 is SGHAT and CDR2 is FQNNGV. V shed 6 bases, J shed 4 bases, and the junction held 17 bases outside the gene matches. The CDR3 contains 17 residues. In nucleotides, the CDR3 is TGTGCCAGCAGGGGATTCGAGAGGGGGCGAGTCGGCTATGGCTACACCTTC. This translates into CASRGFERGRVGYGYTF.

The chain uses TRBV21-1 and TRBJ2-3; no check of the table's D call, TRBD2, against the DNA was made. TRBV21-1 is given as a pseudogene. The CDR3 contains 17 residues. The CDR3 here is CASSKLLASGSTDTQYF. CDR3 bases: TGTGCCAGCAGCAAACTTTTAGCTAGCGGGAGCACAGATACGCAGTATTTT.

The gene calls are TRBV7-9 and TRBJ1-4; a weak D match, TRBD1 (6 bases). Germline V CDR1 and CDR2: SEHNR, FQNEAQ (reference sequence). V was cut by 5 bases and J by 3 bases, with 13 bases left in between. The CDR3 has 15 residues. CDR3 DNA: TGTGCCAGCAGCCTAAGTGCAGGGGCTAATGAAAAACTGTTTTTT. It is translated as CASSLSAGANEKLFF.

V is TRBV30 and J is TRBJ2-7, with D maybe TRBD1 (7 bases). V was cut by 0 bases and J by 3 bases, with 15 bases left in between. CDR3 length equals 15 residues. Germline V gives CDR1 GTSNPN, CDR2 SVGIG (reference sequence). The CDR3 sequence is CAWSVLRRGVYEQYF. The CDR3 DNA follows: TGTGCCTGGAGTGTACTTCGCAGGGGGGTCTACGAGCAGTACTTC.

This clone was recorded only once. The CDR3 reads CASRTGTGYEQYF. CDR3 bases: TGTGCCAGCAGGACCGGGACAGGCTACGAGCAGTACTTC. This chain joins TRBV12-3 or TRBV12-4 and TRBJ2-7, with 8 bases matching TRBD1. V shed 6 bases, J shed 3 bases, and the junction held 4 bases outside the gene matches. This CDR3 region has 13 residues.

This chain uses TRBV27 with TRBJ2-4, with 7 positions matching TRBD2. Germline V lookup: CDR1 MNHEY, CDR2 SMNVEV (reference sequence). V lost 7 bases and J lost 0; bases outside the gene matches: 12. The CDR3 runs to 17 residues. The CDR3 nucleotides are TGTGCCAGCATCGGGAGAGCGGGGACCTTAGCCAAAAACATTCAGTACTTC. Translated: CASIGRAGTLAKNIQYF.

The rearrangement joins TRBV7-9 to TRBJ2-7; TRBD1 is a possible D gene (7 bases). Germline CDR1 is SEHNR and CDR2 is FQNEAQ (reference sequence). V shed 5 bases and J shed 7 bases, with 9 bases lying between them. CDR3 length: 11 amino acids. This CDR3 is CASSPGGEQYF. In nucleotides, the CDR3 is TGTGCCAGCAGCCCAGGGGGGGAGCAGTACTTC.

The CDR3 reads CASSSTGFPFGVQYF. The CDR3 DNA sequence: TGTGCCAGCAGCTCGACAGGGTTCCCTTTCGGTGTGCAGTACTTC. The rearrangement links TRBV7-9 to TRBJ2-7, with 7 positions matching TRBD1. Germline CDR1 SEHNR, CDR2 FQNEAQ (reference sequence). The trim removed 4 bases at V and 9 bases at J, leaving 15 bases unmatched. This CDR3 region has 15 residues.

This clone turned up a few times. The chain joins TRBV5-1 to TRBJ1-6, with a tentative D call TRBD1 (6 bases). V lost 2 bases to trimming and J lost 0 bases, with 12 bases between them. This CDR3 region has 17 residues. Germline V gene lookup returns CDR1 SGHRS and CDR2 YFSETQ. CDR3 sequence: CASSFAGASSYNSPLHF. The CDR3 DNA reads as TGCGCCAGCAGCTTTGCAGGGGCGAGCTCCTATAATTCACCCCTCCACTTT.

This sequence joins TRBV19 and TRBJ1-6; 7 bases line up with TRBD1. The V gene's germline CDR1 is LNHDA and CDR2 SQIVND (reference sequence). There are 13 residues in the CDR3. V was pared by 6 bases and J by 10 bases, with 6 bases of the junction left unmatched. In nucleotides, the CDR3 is TGTGCCAGTAGCGATACAGGGGAATCACCCCTCCACTTT. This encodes CASSDTGESPLHF.

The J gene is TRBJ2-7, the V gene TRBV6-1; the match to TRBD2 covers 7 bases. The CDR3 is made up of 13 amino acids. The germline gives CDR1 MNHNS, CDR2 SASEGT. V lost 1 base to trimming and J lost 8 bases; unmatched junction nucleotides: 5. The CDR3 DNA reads TGTGCCAGCAGTGAAGGGGAGGGACGAAAGCAGTACTTC. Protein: CASSEGEGRKQYF.

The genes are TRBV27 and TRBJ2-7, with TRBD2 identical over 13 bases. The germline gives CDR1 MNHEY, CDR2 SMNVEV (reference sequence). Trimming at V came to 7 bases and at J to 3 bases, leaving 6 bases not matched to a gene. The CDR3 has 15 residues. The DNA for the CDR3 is TGTGCCAGCAAACTTGGGACTAGCGGGAACTACGAGCAGTACTTC. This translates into CASKLGTSGNYEQYF.

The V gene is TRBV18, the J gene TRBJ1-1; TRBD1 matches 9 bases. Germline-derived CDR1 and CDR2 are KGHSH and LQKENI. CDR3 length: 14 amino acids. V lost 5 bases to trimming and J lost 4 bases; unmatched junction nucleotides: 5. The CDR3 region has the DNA TGTGCCAGCTCATCGCAGACAGGGGGCACTGAAGCTTTCTTT. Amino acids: CASSSQTGGTEAFF. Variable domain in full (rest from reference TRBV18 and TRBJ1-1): NAGVMQNPRHLVRRRGQEARLRCSPMKGHSHVYWYRQLPEEGLKFMVYLQKENIIDESGMPKERFSAEFPKEGPSILRIQQVVRGDSAAYFCASSSQTGGTEAFFGQGTRLTVV.

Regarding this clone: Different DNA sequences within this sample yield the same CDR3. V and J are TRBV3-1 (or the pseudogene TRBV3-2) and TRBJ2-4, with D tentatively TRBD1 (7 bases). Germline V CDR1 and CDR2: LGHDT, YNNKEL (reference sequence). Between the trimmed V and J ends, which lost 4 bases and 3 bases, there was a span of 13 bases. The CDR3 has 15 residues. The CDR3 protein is CASSPGGGGKNIQYF. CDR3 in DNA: TGTGCCAGCAGCCCAGGGGGAGGTGGCAAAAACATTCAGTACTTC.

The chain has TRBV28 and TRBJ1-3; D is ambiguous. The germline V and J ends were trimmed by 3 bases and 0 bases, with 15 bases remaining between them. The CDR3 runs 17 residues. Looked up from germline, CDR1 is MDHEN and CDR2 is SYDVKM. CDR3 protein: CASSLVRLAGSGNTIYF. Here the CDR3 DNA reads TGTGCCAGCAGTTTGGTCCGTTTAGCGGGCTCTGGAAACACCATATATTTT. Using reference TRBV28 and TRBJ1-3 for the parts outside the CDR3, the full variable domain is DVKVTQSSRYLVKRTGEKVFLECVQDMDHENMFWYRQDPGLGLRLIYFSYDVKMKEKGDIPEGYSVSREKKERFSLILESASTNQTSMYLCASSLVRLAGSGNTIYFGEGSWLTVV.

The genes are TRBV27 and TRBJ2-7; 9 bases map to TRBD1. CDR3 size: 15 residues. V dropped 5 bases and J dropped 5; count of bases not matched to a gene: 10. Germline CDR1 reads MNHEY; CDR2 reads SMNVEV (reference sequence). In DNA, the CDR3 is TGTGCCAGCAGTATACTCCCGGGACAGGGCAACGAGCAGTACTTC. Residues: CASSILPGQGNEQYF.

The CDR3 loop reads CASSQAYGRNYEQYF. As DNA, the CDR3 is TGTGCCAGCAGCCAAGCGTACGGGAGGAACTACGAGCAGTACTTC. This chain connects TRBV4-2 to TRBJ2-7; 7 bases map to TRBD2. V was pared by 1 base and J by 3 bases, with 6 bases of the junction left unmatched. The CDR3 sequence is 15 residues long. Germline V lookup: CDR1 LGHNA, CDR2 YNFKEQ.

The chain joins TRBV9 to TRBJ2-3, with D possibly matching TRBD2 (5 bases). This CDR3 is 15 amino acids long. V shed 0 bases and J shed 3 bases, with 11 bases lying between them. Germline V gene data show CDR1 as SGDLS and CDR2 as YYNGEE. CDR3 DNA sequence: TGTGCCAGCAGCGTAGGTTCGGTAGCGACAGATACGCAGTATTTT. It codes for CASSVGSVATDTQYF.

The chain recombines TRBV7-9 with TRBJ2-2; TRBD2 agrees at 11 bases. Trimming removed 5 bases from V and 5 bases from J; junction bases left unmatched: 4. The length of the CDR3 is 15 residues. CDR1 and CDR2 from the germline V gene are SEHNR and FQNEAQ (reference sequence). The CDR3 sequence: CASSTSGRWTGELFF. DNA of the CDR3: TGTGCCAGCAGCACTAGCGGGAGATGGACCGGGGAGCTGTTTTTT.

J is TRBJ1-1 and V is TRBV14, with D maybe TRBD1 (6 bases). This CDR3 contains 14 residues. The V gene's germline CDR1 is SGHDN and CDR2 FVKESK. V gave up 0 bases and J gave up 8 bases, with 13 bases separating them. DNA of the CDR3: TGTGCCAGCAGCCAAGAGGTGGGGGGGGCCGAAGCTTTCTTT. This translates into CASSQEVGGAEAFF.

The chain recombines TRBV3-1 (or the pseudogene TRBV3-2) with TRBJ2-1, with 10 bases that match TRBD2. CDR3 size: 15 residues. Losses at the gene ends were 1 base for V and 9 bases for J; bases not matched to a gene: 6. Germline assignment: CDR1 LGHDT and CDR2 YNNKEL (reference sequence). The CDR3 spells CASSQASSGRLEQFF. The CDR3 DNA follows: TGTGCCAGCAGCCAAGCGTCTAGCGGGAGACTTGAGCAGTTCTTC.

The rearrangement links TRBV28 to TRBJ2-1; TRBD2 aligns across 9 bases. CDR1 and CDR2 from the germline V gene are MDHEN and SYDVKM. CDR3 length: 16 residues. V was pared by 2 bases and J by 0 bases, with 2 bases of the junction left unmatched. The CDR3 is CASSLAGGSSYNEQFF. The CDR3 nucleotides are TGTGCCAGCAGTTTAGCGGGGGGGAGCTCCTACAATGAGCAGTTCTTC.

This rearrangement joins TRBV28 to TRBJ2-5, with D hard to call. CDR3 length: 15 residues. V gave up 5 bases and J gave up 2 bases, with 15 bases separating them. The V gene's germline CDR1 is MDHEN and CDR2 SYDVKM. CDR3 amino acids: CASSPYARSQETQYF. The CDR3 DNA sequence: TGTGCCAGCAGTCCCTATGCCCGGAGTCAAGAGACCCAGTACTTC.

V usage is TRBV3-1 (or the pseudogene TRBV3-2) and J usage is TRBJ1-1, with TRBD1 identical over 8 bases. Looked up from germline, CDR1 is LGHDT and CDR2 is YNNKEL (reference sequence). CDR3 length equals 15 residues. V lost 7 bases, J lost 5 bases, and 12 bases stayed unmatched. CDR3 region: CASKDRASGKTEAFF. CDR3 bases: TGTGCCAGCAAGGACAGGGCGAGTGGTAAGACTGAAGCTTTCTTT.

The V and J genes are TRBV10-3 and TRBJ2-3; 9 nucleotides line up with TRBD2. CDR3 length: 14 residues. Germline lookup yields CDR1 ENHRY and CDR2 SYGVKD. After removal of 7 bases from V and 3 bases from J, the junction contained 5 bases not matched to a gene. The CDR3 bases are TGTGCCATCACCACTAGCGGGTGGACAGATACGCAGTATTTT. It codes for CAITTSGWTDTQYF.

CDR3 nucleotides: TGTGCCAGCAGCTTCAATGGAGGGTCGGGCGCTGAAGCTTTCTTT. Encoded protein: CASSFNGGSGAEAFF. The genes are TRBV9 and TRBJ1-1; no definite D call. Germline CDR1 and CDR2: SGDLS and YYNGEE. This CDR3 has 15 residues. V shed 4 bases and J shed 6 bases, with 19 bases lying between them.

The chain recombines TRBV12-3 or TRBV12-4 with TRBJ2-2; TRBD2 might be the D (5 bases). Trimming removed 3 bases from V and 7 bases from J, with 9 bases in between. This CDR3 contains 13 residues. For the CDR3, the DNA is TGTGCCAGCAGTTTGACTACTAGCGGGGAGCTGTTTTTT. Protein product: CASSLTTSGELFF.